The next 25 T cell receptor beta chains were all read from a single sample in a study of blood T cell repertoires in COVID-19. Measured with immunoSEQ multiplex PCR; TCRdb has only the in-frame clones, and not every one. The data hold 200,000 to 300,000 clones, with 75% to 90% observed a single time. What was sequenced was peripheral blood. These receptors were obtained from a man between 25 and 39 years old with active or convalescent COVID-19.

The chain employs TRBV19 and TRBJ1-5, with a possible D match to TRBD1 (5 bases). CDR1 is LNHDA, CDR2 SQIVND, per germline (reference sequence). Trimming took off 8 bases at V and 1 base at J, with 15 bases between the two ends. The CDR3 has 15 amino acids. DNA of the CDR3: TGTGCCAGTCAAAGGTTTCAGGGAAGCAATCAGCCCCAGCATTTT. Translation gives CASQRFQGSNQPQHF.

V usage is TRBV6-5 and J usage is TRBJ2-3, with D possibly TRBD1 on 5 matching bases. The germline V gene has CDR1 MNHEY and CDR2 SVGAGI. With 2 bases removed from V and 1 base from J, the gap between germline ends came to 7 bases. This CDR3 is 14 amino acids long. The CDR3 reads CASSYRGGTDTQYF. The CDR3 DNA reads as TGTGCCAGCAGTTACAGGGGCGGCACAGATACGCAGTATTTT.

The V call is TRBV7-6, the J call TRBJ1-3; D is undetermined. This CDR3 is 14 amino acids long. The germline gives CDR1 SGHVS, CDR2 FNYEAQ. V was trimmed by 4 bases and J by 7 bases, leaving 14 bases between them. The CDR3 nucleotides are TGTGCCAGCAGCTCGGAGGGCTTCTGGAACACCATATATTTT. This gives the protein CASSSEGFWNTIYF.

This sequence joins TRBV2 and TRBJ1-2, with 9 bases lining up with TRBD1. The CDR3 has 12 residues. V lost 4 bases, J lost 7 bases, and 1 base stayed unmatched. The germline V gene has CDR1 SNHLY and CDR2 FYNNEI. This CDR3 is CASSGTGVGYTF. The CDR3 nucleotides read TGTGCCAGCAGTGGGACAGGGGTTGGCTACACCTTC. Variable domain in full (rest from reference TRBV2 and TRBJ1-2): EPEVTQTPSHQVTQMGQEVILRCVPISNHLYFYWYRQILGQKVEFLVSFYNNEISEKSEIFDDQFSVERPDGSNFTLKIRSTKLEDSAMYFCASSGTGVGYTFGSGTRLTVV.

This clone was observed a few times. CDR3 DNA: TGTGCCAGCAGTGTTTATACGAACACCGGGGAGCTGTTTTTT. Residues: CASSVYTNTGELFF. The chain carries TRBV6-4 and TRBJ2-2, with unresolved D. V lost 4 bases and J lost 0, with 6 bases in between. CDR1 and CDR2 from the germline V gene are MRHNA and SNTAGT. The CDR3 has 14 amino acids.

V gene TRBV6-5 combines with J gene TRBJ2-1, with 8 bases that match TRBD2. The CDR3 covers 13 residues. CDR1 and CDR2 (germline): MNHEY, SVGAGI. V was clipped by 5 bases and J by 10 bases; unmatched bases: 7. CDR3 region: CASSPKRLAEQFF. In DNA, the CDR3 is TGTGCCAGCAGTCCTAAGCGACTAGCGGAGCAGTTCTTC.

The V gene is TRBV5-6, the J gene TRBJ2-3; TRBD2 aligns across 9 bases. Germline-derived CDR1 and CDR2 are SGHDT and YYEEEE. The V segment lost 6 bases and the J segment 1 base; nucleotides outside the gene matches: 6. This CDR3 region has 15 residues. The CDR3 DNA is TGTGCCAGCACCGTCAGCGGGGGGCGCACAGATACGCAGTATTTT. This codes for CASTVSGGRTDTQYF.

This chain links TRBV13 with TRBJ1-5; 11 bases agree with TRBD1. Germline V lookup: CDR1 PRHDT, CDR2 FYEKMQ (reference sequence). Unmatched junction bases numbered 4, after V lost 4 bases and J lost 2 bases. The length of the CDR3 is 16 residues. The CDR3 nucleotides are TGTGCCAGCAGCTCGGGGACAGGGGGGGGCAATCAGCCCCAGCATTTT. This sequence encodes CASSSGTGGGNQPQHF.

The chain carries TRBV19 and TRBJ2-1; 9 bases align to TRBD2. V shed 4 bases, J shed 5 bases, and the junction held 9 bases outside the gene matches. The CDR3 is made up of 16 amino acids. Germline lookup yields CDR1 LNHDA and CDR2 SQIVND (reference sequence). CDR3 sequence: CASSSVPGLAHNEQFF. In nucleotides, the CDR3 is TGTGCCAGTAGTAGTGTCCCGGGACTAGCCCACAATGAGCAGTTCTTC.

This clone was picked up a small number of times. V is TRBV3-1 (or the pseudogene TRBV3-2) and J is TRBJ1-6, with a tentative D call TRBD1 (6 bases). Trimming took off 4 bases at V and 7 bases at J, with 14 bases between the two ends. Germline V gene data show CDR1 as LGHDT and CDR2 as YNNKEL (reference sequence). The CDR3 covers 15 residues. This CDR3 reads CASSPGTTKNSPLHF. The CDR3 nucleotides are TGTGCCAGCAGCCCCGGGACAACCAAAAATTCACCCCTCCACTTT.

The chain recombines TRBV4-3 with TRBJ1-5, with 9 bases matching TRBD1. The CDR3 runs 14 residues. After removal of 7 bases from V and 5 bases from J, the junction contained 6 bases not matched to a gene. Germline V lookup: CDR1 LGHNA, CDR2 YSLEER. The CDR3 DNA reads TGCGCCAGCAAAAGTGGGGACAGGGATCAGCCCCAGCATTTT. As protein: CASKSGDRDQPQHF.

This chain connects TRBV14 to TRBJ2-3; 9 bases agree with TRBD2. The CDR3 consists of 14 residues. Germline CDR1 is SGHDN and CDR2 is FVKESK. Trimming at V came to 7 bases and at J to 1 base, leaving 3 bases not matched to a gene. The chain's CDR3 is CASNIAGGTDTQYF. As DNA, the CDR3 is TGTGCCAGCAACATAGCGGGGGGCACAGATACGCAGTATTTT.

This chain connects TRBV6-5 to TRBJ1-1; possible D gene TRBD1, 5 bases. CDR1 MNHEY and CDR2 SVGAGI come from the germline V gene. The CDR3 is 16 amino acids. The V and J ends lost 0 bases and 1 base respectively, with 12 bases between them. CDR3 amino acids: CASSYSVSRENTEAFF. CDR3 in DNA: TGTGCCAGCAGTTACTCGGTTAGCAGGGAGAACACTGAAGCTTTCTTT.

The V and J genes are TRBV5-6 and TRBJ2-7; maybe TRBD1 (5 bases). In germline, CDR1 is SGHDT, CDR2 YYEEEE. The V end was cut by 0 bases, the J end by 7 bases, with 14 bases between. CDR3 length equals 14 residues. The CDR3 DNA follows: TGTGCCAGCAGCTTGGGGGGCCCTGCCATTGAGCAGTACTTC. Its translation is CASSLGGPAIEQYF.

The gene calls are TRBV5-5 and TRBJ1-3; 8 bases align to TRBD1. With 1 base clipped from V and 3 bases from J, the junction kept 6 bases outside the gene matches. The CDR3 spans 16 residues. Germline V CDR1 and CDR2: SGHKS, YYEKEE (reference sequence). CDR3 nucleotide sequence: TGTGCCAGCAGCTTGTCCAGGGGGCCAGGTGGAAACACCATATATTTT. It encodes CASSLSRGPGGNTIYF.

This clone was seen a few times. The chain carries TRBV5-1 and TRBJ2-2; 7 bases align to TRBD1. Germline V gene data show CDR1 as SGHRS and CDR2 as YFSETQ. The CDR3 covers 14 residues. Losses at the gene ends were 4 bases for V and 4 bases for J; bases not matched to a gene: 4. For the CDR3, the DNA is TGCGCCAGCAGCCGGGACAGCAGCACCGGGGAGCTGTTTTTT. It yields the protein CASSRDSSTGELFF.

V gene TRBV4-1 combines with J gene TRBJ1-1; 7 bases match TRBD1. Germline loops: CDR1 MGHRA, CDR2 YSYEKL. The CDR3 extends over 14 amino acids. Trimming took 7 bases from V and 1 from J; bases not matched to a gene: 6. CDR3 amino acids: CASTRQGWNTEAFF. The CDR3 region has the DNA TGCGCCAGCACCCGACAGGGTTGGAACACTGAAGCTTTCTTT.

This CDR3 is CASSVPGVGAADTEAFF. The CDR3 DNA is TGCGCCAGCAGTGTCCCGGGGGTTGGTGCAGCAGACACTGAAGCTTTCTTT. V usage is TRBV10-2 and J usage is TRBJ1-1; TRBD1 is a possible D gene (5 bases). The V end lost 4 bases, the J end lost 3 bases, and 21 bases lay between the germline ends. This CDR3 comprises 17 residues. Germline CDR1 and CDR2: WSHSY and SAAADI.

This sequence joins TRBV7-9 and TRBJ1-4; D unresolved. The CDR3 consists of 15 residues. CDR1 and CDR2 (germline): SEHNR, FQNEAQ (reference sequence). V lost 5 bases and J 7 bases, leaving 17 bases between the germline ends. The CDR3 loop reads CASSRREGGIEKLFF. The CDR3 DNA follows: TGTGCCAGCAGCCGCCGTGAGGGTGGTATTGAAAAACTGTTTTTT.

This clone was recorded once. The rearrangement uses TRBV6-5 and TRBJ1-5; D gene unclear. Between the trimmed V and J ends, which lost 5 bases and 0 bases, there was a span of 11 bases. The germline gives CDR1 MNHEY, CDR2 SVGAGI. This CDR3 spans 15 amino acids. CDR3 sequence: CASSSRGPSNQPQHF. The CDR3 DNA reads TGTGCCAGCAGTAGCCGGGGTCCTAGCAATCAGCCCCAGCATTTT.

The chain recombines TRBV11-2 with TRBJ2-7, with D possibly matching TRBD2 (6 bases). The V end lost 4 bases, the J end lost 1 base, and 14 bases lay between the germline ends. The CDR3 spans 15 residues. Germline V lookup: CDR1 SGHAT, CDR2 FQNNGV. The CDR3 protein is CASSSQTGGSYEQYF. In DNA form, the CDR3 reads TGTGCCAGCAGCTCACAAACCGGGGGATCCTACGAGCAGTACTTC.

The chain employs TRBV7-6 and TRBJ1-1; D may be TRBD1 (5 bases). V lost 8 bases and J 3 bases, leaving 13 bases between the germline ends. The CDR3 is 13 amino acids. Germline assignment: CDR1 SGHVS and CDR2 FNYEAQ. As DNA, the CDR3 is TGTGCCAGCCGGGGCGGGGTCTACACTGAAGCTTTCTTT. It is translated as CASRGGVYTEAFF.

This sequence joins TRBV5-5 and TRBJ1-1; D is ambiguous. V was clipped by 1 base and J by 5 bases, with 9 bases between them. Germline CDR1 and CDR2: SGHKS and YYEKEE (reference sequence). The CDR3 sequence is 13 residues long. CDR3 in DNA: TGTGCCAGCAGCTTGCCTTTTACAACTGAAGCTTTCTTT. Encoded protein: CASSLPFTTEAFF. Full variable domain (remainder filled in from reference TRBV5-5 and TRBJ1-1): DAGVTQSPTHLIKTRGQQVTLRCSPISGHKSVSWYQQVLGQGPQFIFQYYEKEERGRGNFPDRFSARQFPNYSSELNVNALLLGDSALYLCASSLPFTTEAFFGQGTRLTVV.

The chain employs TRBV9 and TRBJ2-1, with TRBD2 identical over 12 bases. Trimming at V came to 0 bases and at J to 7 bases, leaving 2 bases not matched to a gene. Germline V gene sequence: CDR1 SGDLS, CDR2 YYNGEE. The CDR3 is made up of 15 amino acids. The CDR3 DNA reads TGTGCCAGCAGCGTAGGGACTAGCGGGGCAAATGAGCAGTTCTTC. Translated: CASSVGTSGANEQFF.

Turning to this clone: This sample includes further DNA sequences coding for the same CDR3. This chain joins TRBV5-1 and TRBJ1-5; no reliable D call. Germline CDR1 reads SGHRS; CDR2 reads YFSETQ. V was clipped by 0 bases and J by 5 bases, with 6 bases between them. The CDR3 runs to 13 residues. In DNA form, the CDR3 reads TGCGCCAGCAGCTTGGGGGCAGATCAGCCCCAGCATTTT. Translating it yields CASSLGADQPQHF.